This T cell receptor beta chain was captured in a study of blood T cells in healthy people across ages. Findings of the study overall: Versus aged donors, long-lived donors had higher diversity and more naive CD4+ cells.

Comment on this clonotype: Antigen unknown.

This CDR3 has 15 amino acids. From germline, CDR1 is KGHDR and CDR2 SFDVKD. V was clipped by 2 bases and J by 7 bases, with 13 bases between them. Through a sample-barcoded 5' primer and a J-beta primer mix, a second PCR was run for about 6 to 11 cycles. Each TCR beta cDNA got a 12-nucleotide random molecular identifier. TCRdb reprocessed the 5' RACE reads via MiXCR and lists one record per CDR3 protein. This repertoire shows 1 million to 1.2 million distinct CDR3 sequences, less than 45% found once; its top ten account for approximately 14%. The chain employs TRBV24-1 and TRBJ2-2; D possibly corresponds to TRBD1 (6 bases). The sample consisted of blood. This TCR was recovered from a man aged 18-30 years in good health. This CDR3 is CATSDSDRIGGELFF. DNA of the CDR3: TGTGCCACCAGTGATTCAGACAGGATTGGCGGGGAGCTGTTTTTT.